This TCR beta chain was identified during a study of identical twins. General study findings and limits: Abundant cord blood beta clonotypes carried fewer insertions; memory repertoires showed none. Twin-shared out-of-frame alpha sequences showed excess low generation probability.

Concerning this clonotype: Antigen unknown.

V was clipped by 2 bases and J by 4 bases, with 11 bases between them. The CDR3 has 15 amino acids. TCRdb reprocessed the 5' RACE reads with MiXCR, giving one entry per CDR3 protein. The data contain 500,000 or so distinct CDR3 sequences, under 25% of them singletons. In addition, the sample was reused for a study of T cells expressing NK-cell markers.

The clonotype comes from a woman aged 18-29 years in good health. The sample was CD4+ T cells sorted from blood. J is TRBJ2-2 and V is TRBV12-3 or TRBV12-4, with D maybe TRBD2 (5 bases). The CDR3 loop reads CASSLLFGLTGELFF. Here the CDR3 DNA reads TGTGCCAGCAGTTTATTGTTCGGACTCACCGGGGAGCTGTTTTTT.